The T cell receptor beta chain under discussion was sequenced for a study of control samples from healthy donors and cancer patients. Assay: immunoSEQ multiplex PCR; the TCRdb copy retains only in-frame clones and omits some. The sample has around 130,000 clones, around nine tenths seen once. Source material: blood. This clonotype was obtained from a man in his fifties in good health.

CDR3 loop: CASSSITAGELFF. The CDR3 bases are TGCGCCAGCAGCTCAATTACAGCCGGGGAGCTGTTTTTT. The V gene is TRBV5-1, the J gene TRBJ2-2; D uncertain. Germline values: CDR1 SGHRS, CDR2 YFSETQ. The CDR3 loop spans 13 amino acids. V lost 3 bases and J 6 bases, leaving 9 bases between the germline ends.